These T cell receptor beta chains were read from a single sample in a study. TCRdb reprocessed the RT-PCR reads via MiXCR and lists one record per CDR3 protein. The data contain approximately 720,000 distinct CDR3 sequences, approximately 15% of them singletons. Material: memory CD4+ T cells from blood. The receptors derive from a female donor in good health, serving as a healthy control. Each CDR3 is given with its conserved first and last residue. A D gene is named only where the DNA matches it firmly. Only part of the rows carry a size: once, few, many, or a class if the clone is expanded.

>TRBV4-1|.|14|few|TRBJ1-6
TGCGCCAGTAAAAGATCGGGGACACTCTCACCCCTCCACTTT
CASKRSGTLSPLHF
>TRBV20-1|.|15|.|TRBJ1-2
TGCAGTGCTAGAGAACCGGGGCAGGGGTTATATGGCTACACCTTC
CSAREPGQGLYGYTF
>TRBV11-1|TRBD2|16|.|TRBJ2-1
TGTGCCACCAGCAGCGCCTGGAGTAGCGGGTACAATGAGCAGTTCTTC
CATSSAWSSGYNEQFF
>TRBV10-3|TRBD2|13|few|TRBJ2-5
TGTGCCATCCAGGCGGGAGGCCAAGAGACCCAGTACTTC
CAIQAGGQETQYF
>TRBV3-1|TRBD2|17|.|TRBJ2-3
TGTGCCAGCAGCCAAGAATCTCTAGCGGGAGCCCTAAATACGCAGTATTTT
CASSQESLAGALNTQYF
>TRBV27|TRBD1|14|few|TRBJ2-3
TGTGCCAGCAGTCCCCGGGACAGTACAGATACGCAGTGTTTT
CASSPRDSTDTQCF
>TRBV19|.|15|.|TRBJ1-2
TGTGCCAGTAGCCCAAGGACGGCTGGGGCTAGTGGCTACACCTTC
CASSPRTAGASGYTF
>TRBV5-4|TRBD2|15|.|TRBJ2-1
TGTGCCAGCAGCCCCTCTAGCGGGAGCCACAATGAGCAGTTCTTC
CASSPSSGSHNEQFF
>TRBV30|TRBD2|14|many|TRBJ2-7
TGTGCCTGGAGTGTAGGGACTAGCAGTCTCGAGCAGTACTTC
CAWSVGTSSLEQYF
>TRBV27|TRBD2|17|.|TRBJ2-2
TGTGCCAGCAGTCCAACCACGGGACTAGCGGGGACCGGGGAGCTGTTTTTT
CASSPTTGLAGTGELFF
>TRBV10-3|.|17|few|TRBJ2-1
TGTGCCATCAGTGAGTCGAGTGGGGAGGACCTTAGCAATGAGCAGTTCTTC
CAISESSGEDLSNEQFF
>TRBV7-2|.|13|.|TRBJ1-3
TGTGCCAGCAGATATACAGGAGGAAACACCATATATTTT
CASRYTGGNTIYF
>TRBV6-2/TRBV6-3|.|15|few|TRBJ1-1
TGTGCCAGCAGTTCCACAGGGATATCCAACACTGAAGCTTTCTTT
CASSSTGISNTEAFF
>TRBV4-2|TRBD2|13|.|TRBJ2-7
TGTGCCAGCAGCCGGGAGCGGGACTACGAGCAGTACTTC
CASSRERDYEQYF
>TRBV4-1|TRBD1|17|.|TRBJ1-5
TGCGCCAGCAGCCACACCACAGGGGTTTATAGCAATCAGCCCCAGCATTTT
CASSHTTGVYSNQPQHF
>TRBV7-2|.|14|few|TRBJ2-5
TGTGCCAGCAGCGGCCAAGGGGGATCGGAGACCCAGTACTTC
CASSGQGGSETQYF
>TRBV11-2|TRBD1|14|.|TRBJ2-3
TGTGCCAGCAGCTTAAACAGGGGAGCAGATACGCAGTATTTT
CASSLNRGADTQYF
>TRBV15|.|16|.|TRBJ1-4
TGTGCCACCAGCAGAGATCTTCGGGGGATTGATGAAAAACTGTTTTTT
CATSRDLRGIDEKLFF
>TRBV9|TRBD2|15|few|TRBJ2-1
TGTGCCAGCAGCTACCGACTAGCGGGAGGTTATGAGCAGTTCTTC
CASSYRLAGGYEQFF
>TRBV27|.|15|.|TRBJ1-4
TGTGCCAGCAGTTTACAGGCCTCAACTAATGAAAAACTGTTTTTT
CASSLQASTNEKLFF
>TRBV15|.|14|.|TRBJ1-4
TGTGCCACCAGCAGACCAGGAGAGGGCGAAAAACTGTTTTTT
CATSRPGEGEKLFF
>TRBV28|.|14|.|TRBJ2-5
TGTGCCAGCAGCATCCAGGCGGTCCAAGAGACCCAGTACTTC
CASSIQAVQETQYF
>TRBV28|.|11|.|TRBJ1-2
TGTGCCAGCAGTTCGGTTCTTGGCTACACCTTC
CASSSVLGYTF
>TRBV2|TRBD2|16|.|TRBJ2-7
TGTGCCAGCACCCGGTACGGGACTAGCGCGACCTACGAGCAGTACTTC
CASTRYGTSATYEQYF
>TRBV5-6|TRBD1|16|many|TRBJ1-1
TGTGCCAGCAGCGAGGCCGGGACAGGACCGAACACTGAAGCTTTCTTT
CASSEAGTGPNTEAFF
>TRBV27|.|15|many|TRBJ1-1
TGTGCCAGCAGTGCAGTAGGTAGGGGGGGTCTTGGAGCTTTCTTT
CASSAVGRGGLGAFF
>TRBV6-2/TRBV6-3|.|17|.|TRBJ2-6
TGTGCCAGCAGTTTTCGGGCAGGCCTCTCTGGGGCCAACGTCCTGACTTTC
CASSFRAGLSGANVLTF
>TRBV7-2|.|16|few|TRBJ1-3
TGTGCCAGCAGCTCCTCTAACCGCCCAGGTGGAAACACCATATATTTT
CASSSSNRPGGNTIYF
>TRBV7-6|TRBD2|16|many|TRBJ2-5
TGTGCCAGCAGCTTAGGGGTTAGCGGGAGGCAAGAGACCCAGTACTTC
CASSLGVSGRQETQYF